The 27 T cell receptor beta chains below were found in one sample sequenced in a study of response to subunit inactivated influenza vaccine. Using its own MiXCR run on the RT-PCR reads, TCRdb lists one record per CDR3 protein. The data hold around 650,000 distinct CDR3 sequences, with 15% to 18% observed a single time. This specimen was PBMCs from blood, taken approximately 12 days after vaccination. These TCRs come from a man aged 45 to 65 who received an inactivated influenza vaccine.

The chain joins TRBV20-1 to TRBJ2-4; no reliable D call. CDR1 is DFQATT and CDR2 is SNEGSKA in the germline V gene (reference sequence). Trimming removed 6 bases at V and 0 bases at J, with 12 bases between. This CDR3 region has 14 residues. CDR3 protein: CSASPRLAKNIQYF. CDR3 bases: TGCAGTGCGTCTCCAAGATTAGCCAAAAACATTCAGTACTTC.

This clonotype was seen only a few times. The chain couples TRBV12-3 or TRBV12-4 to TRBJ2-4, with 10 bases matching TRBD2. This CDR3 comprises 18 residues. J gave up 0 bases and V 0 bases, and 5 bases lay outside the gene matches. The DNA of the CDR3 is TGTGCCAGCAGTTTAGCAGCGGGGGGGCTGCTAGCCAAAAACATTCAGTACTTC. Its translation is CASSLAAGGLLAKNIQYF.

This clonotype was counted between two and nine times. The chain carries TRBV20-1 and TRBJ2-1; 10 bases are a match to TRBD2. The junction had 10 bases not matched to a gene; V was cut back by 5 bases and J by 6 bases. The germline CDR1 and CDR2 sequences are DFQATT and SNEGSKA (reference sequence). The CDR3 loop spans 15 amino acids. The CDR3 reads CSAPSSGSPFNEQFF. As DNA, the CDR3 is TGCAGTGCTCCCTCTAGCGGGAGCCCTTTCAATGAGCAGTTCTTC.

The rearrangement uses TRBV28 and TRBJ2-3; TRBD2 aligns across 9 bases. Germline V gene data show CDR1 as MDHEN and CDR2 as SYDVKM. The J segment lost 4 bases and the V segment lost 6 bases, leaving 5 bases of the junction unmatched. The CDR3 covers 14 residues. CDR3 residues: CASRRGGMADTQYF. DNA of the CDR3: TGTGCCAGCAGGCGGGGGGGAATGGCAGATACGCAGTATTTT.

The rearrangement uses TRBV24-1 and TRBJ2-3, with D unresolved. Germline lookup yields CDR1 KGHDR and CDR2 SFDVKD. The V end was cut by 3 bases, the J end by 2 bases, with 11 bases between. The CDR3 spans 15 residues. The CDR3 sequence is CATSDKDSPTDTQYF. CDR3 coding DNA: TGTGCCACCAGTGATAAGGATAGTCCCACAGATACGCAGTATTTT.

The CDR3 sequence: CASSLSAGAPYNEQFF. The CDR3 bases are TGTGCCAGCAGTTTAAGCGCGGGAGCACCCTACAATGAGCAGTTCTTC. J is TRBJ2-1 and V is TRBV12-3 or TRBV12-4; 7 bases are a match to TRBD2. This CDR3 is built from 16 residues. The V gene end was trimmed by 2 bases and the J gene end by 2 bases; junction bases not matched to a gene: 6.

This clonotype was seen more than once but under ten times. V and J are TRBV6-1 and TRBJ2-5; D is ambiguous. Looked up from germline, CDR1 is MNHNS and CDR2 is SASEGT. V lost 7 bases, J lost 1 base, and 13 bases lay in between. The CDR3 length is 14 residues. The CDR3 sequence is CASTAGTVQETQYF. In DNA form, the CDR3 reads TGTGCCAGCACCGCTGGAACAGTCCAAGAGACCCAGTACTTC.

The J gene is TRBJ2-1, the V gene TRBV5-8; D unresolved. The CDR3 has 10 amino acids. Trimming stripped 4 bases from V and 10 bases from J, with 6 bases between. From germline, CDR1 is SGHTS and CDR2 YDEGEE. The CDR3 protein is CASSAGEQFF. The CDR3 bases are TGTGCCAGCAGCGCAGGCGAGCAGTTCTTC.

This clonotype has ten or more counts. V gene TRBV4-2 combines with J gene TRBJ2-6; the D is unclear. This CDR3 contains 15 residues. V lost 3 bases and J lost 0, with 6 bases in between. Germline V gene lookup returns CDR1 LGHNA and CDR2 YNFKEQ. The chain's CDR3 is CASSQGISGANVLTF. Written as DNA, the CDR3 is TGTGCCAGCAGCCAGGGGATCTCTGGGGCCAACGTCCTGACTTTC.

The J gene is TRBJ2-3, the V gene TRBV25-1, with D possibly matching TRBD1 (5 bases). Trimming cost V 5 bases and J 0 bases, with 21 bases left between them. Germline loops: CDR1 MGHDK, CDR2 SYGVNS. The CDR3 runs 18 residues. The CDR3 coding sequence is TGTGCCAGCAGTACCGGGCAGGGCCAATTTTCCAGCACAGATACGCAGTATTTT. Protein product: CASSTGQGQFSSTDTQYF.

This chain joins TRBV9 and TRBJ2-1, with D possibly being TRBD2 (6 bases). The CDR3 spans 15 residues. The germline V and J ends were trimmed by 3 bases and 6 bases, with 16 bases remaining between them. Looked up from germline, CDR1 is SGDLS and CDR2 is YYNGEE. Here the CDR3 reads CASSGDWGVFNEQFF. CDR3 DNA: TGTGCCAGCAGCGGGGACTGGGGCGTCTTCAATGAGCAGTTCTTC.

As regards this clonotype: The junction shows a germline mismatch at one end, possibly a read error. CDR3 protein: CASRRSGGSHNEQCF. Here the CDR3 DNA reads TGTGCCAGCAGGCGTAGCGGGGGGTCCCACAATGAGCAGTGCTTC. This chain links TRBV6-1 with TRBJ2-1; TRBD2 agrees at 10 bases. The CDR3 has 15 residues. The V gene's germline CDR1 is MNHNS and CDR2 SASEGT.

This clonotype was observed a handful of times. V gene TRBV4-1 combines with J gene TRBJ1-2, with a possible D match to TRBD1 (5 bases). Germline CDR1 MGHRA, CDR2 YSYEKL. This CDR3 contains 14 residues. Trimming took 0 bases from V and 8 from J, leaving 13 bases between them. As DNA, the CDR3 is TGCGCCAGCAGCCAAGATCAGGGCTGGGAGGGCTACACCTTC. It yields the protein CASSQDQGWEGYTF.

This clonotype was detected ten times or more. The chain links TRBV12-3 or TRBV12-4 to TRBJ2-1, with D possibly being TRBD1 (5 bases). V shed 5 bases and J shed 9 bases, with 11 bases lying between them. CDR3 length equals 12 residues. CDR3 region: CASSLDSIEQFF. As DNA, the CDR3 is TGTGCCAGCAGTCTTGACAGCATTGAGCAGTTCTTC.

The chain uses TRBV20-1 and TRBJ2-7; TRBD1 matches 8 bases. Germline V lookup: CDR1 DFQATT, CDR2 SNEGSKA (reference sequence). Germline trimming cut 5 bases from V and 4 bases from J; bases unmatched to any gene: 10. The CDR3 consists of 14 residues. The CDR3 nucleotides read TGCAGTGCTGGCGGAACAGGGGGAACTTACGAGCAGTACTTC. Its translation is CSAGGTGGTYEQYF.

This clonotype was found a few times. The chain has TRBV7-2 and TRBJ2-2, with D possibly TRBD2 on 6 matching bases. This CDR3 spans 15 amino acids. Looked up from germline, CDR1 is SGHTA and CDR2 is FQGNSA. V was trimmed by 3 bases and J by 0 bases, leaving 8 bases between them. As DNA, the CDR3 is TGTGCCAGCAGCTTTGGGACTCCGAACACCGGGGAGCTGTTTTTT. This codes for CASSFGTPNTGELFF.

The CDR3 here is CSAKPGFGAFF. The CDR3 DNA reads as TGCAGTGCTAAGCCGGGATTTGGGGCTTTCTTT. The chain combines TRBV20-1 with TRBJ1-1; D ambiguous. The CDR3 loop spans 11 amino acids. The V end was cut by 4 bases, the J end by 11 bases, with 14 bases between. From germline, CDR1 is DFQATT and CDR2 SNEGSKA (reference sequence).

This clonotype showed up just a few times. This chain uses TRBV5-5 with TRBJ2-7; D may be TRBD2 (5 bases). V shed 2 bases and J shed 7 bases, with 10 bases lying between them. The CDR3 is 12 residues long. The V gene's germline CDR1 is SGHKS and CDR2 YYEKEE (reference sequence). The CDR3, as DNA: TGTGCCAGCAGCTTCGGGGTCCGGGAGCAGTACTTC. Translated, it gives CASSFGVREQYF.

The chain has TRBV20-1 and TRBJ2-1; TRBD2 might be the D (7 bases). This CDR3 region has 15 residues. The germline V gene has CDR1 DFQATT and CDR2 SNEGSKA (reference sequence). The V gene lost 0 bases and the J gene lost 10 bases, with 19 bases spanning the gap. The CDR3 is CSARDWGAGEGEQFF. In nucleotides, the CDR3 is TGCAGTGCTAGAGATTGGGGGGCGGGAGAGGGCGAGCAGTTCTTC.

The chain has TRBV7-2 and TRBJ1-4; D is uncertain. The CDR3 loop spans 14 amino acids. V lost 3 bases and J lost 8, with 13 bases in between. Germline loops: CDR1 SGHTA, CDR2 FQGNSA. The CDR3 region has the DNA TGTGCCAGCAGCTTTGGGGTCTCCGGGGAAAAACTGTTTTTT. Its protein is CASSFGVSGEKLFF.

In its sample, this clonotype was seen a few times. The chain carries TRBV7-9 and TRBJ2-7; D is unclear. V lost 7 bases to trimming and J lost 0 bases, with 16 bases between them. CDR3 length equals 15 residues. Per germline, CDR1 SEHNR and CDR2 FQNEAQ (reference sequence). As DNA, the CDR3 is TGTGCCAGCACCCCGGGCAGCCCAAGCTCCTACGAGCAGTACTTC. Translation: CASTPGSPSSYEQYF.

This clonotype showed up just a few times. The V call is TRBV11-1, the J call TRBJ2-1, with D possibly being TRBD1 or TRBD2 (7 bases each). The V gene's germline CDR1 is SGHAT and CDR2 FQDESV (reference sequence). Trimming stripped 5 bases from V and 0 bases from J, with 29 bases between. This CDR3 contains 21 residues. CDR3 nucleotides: TGTGCCAGCAGCGGTTCGGGAGGCAGGGGGTACCTCCCTAGCTCCTACAATGAGCAGTTCTTC. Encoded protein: CASSGSGGRGYLPSSYNEQFF. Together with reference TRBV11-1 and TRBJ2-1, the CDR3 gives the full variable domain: EAEVAQSPRYKITEKSQAVAFWCDPISGHATLYWYRQILGQGPELLVQFQDESVVDDSQLPKDRFSAERLKGVDSTLKIQPAELGDSAMYLCASSGSGGRGYLPSSYNEQFFGPGTRLTVL.

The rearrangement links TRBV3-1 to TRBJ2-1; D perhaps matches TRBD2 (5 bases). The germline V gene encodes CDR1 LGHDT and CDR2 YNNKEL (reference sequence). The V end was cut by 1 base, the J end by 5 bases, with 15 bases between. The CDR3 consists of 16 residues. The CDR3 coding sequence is TGTGCCAGCAGCCAAGTGCGGAGGCCGGGAAACAATGAGCAGTTCTTC. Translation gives CASSQVRRPGNNEQFF.

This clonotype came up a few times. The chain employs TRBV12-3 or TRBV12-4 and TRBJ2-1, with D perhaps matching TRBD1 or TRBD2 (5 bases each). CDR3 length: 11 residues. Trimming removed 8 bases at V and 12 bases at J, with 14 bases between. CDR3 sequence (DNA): TGTGCCAGCGCTTTAATGGGACCGCAGTTCTTC. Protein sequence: CASALMGPQFF.

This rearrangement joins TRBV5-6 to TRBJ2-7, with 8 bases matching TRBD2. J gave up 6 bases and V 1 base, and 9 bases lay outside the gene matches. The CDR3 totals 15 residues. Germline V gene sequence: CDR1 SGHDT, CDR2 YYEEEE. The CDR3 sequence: CASSLRRGGSLEQYF. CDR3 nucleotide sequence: TGTGCCAGCAGCTTGCGTCGGGGGGGCTCTCTCGAGCAGTACTTC. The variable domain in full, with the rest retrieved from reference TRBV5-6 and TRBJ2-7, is DAGVTQSPTHLIKTRGQQVTLRCSPKSGHDTVSWYQQALGQGPQFIFQYYEEEERQRGNFPDRFSGHQFPNYSSELNVNALLLGDSALYLCASSLRRGGSLEQYFGPGTRLTVT.

CDR3 region: CASSARPRGNQPQHF. The CDR3, as DNA: TGTGCCAGCAGCGCCCGACCCCGGGGCAATCAGCCCCAGCATTTT. The J gene is TRBJ1-5, the V gene TRBV2; D is undetermined. The CDR3 extends over 15 amino acids. The germline V gene encodes CDR1 SNHLY and CDR2 FYNNEI. V dropped 6 bases and J dropped 2 bases, with 14 bases sitting between them.

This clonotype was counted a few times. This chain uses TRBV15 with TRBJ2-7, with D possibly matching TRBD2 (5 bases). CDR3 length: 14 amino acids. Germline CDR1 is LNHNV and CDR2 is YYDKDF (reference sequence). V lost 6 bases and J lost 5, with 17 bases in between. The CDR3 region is CATSSREIRHEQYF. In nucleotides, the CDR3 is TGTGCCACCAGTTCGAGGGAGATTCGCCACGAGCAGTACTTC.